One sample yielded the 24 T cell receptor beta chains listed below, sequenced in a study of blood T cell repertoires in COVID-19. Assay: immunoSEQ multiplex PCR; the TCRdb copy retains only in-frame clones and omits some. Seen here are 100,000 to 150,000 clones, approximately 80% observed once, and the top ten hold less than 2%. Sequencing was performed on peripheral blood. Source of these receptors: a man aged 65 to 85 with acute or convalescent COVID-19.

The J gene is TRBJ2-7, the V gene TRBV6-1, with D possibly TRBD1 on 7 matching bases. The CDR3 sequence is 13 residues long. V lost 3 bases, J lost 6 bases, and 12 bases lay in between. Germline values: CDR1 MNHNS, CDR2 SASEGT. CDR3 loop: CASSDRGVGEQYF. CDR3 in DNA: TGTGCCAGCAGTGACAGGGGGGTGGGCGAGCAGTACTTC.

The J gene is TRBJ1-6, the V gene TRBV9, with TRBD1 identical over 9 bases. Per germline, CDR1 SGDLS and CDR2 YYNGEE. The J segment lost 9 bases and the V segment lost 4 bases, leaving 5 bases of the junction unmatched. The CDR3 is 14 amino acids. In DNA form, the CDR3 reads TGTGCCAGCAGCCCGGGACAGGGTGCTTCACCCCTCCACTTT. Encoded protein: CASSPGQGASPLHF.

Only a few counts were recorded for this clone. The V gene is TRBV7-9, the J gene TRBJ1-1, with 7 bases identical to TRBD1. CDR1 is SEHNR, CDR2 FQNEAQ, per germline (reference sequence). The CDR3 sequence is 15 residues long. With V trimmed by 4 bases and J by 4 bases, 9 bases remained unmatched. Here the CDR3 reads CASSSLQGLGTEAFF. CDR3 DNA sequence: TGTGCCAGCAGCTCATTACAGGGGTTAGGCACTGAAGCTTTCTTT.

This chain connects TRBV7-3 to TRBJ1-1; D call uncertain. V lost 0 bases and J 1 base, leaving 9 bases between the germline ends. This CDR3 region has 15 residues. CDR1 and CDR2 from the germline V gene are SGHTA and FQGTGA. The CDR3 spells CASSLTQASNTEAFF. As DNA, the CDR3 is TGTGCCAGCAGCTTAACGCAGGCCTCGAACACTGAAGCTTTCTTT.

V gene TRBV6-1 combines with J gene TRBJ1-5; possibly TRBD1 for D (6 bases). This CDR3 contains 16 residues. The germline CDR1 and CDR2 sequences are MNHNS and SASEGT. The ends were cut back, 1 base at V and 0 bases at J, with 10 bases in the middle. In DNA, the CDR3 is TGTGCCAGCAGTGAAGACCCAGGGGATAGCAATCAGCCCCAGCATTTT. Its protein product is CASSEDPGDSNQPQHF.

The rearrangement joins TRBV6-2 or TRBV6-3 to TRBJ2-5; 8 nucleotides agree with TRBD2. Germline CDR1 reads MNHEY; CDR2 reads SVGEGT. V gave up 5 bases and J gave up 0 bases; unmatched junction bases: 5. The CDR3 runs 15 residues. CDR3 DNA: TGTGCCAGCAGTCGGCCGGGAGGGTACCAAGAGACCCAGTACTTC. This sequence encodes CASSRPGGYQETQYF.

The rearrangement links TRBV21-1 to TRBJ2-5; the DNA was not compared with TRBD2, the D call given in the table. TRBV21-1 is termed a pseudogene. The CDR3 contains 10 residues. CDR3 DNA: TGTGCCAGCGCGGCGGAGACCCAGTACTTC. It yields the protein CASAAETQYF.

The V and J genes are TRBV11-2 and TRBJ2-6, with a possible D match to TRBD2 (6 bases). There are 16 residues in the CDR3. V was clipped by 8 bases and J by 0 bases, with 14 bases between them. Per the germline V gene, CDR1 is SGHAT and CDR2 is FQNNGV. The CDR3 region is CASAPGRGSGANVLTF. The DNA for the CDR3 is TGTGCCAGCGCACCTGGGCGGGGCTCTGGGGCCAACGTCCTGACTTTC.

This rearrangement joins TRBV29-1 to TRBJ1-2, with 11 positions matching TRBD1. The V gene's germline CDR1 is SQVTM and CDR2 ANQGSEA. Trimming took 6 bases from V and 4 from J; bases not matched to a gene: 7. There are 14 residues in the CDR3. CDR3 amino acids: CSVPGQGGVYGYTF. In DNA, the CDR3 is TGCAGCGTCCCGGGACAGGGGGGAGTCTATGGCTACACCTTC.

As concerns this clone: The sample has other DNA sequences that encode this CDR3 too. The rearrangement links TRBV7-9 to TRBJ1-1, with D uncertain. Trimming removed 1 base at V and 10 bases at J, with 7 bases between. The CDR3 runs 11 residues. Looked up from germline, CDR1 is SEHNR and CDR2 is FQNEAQ (reference sequence). The CDR3, as DNA: TGTGCCAGCAGCTTAGGCCGGGGAGCTTTCTTT. Translating it yields CASSLGRGAFF.

V usage is TRBV2 and J usage is TRBJ1-3, with D possibly TRBD1 on 6 matching bases. The germline V and J ends were trimmed by 6 bases and 0 bases, with 12 bases remaining between them. This CDR3 spans 15 amino acids. CDR1 is SNHLY and CDR2 is FYNNEI in the germline V gene. CDR3 coding DNA: TGTGCCAGCAGCAACAGGGTCGGCTCTGGAAACACCATATATTTT. It is translated as CASSNRVGSGNTIYF.

The gene calls are TRBV20-1 and TRBJ2-1, with 9 bases that match TRBD2. CDR1 is DFQATT and CDR2 is SNEGSKA in the germline V gene (reference sequence). Losses at the gene ends were 3 bases for V and 7 bases for J; bases not matched to a gene: 13. The CDR3 is made up of 16 amino acids. The CDR3 region is CSASPTEASGVNEQFF. The CDR3 DNA is TGCAGTGCTAGTCCCACGGAGGCTAGCGGGGTGAATGAGCAGTTCTTC.

This clone was counted once. The V and J genes are TRBV6-1 and TRBJ2-7, with TRBD1 matching over 7 bases. Germline CDR1 is MNHNS and CDR2 is SASEGT. There are 15 residues in the CDR3. V was clipped by 2 bases and J by 3 bases; unmatched bases: 7. The CDR3 region is CASSEYGTDRYEQYF. DNA for the CDR3: TGTGCCAGCAGTGAATACGGGACAGATCGCTACGAGCAGTACTTC.

The chain joins TRBV6-6 to TRBJ2-3; D remains ambiguous. The germline V gene encodes CDR1 MNHNY and CDR2 SVGAGI (reference sequence). V was shortened by 0 bases and J by 0 bases, with 4 bases between the two germline ends. This CDR3 has 14 amino acids. In DNA, the CDR3 is TGTGCCAGCAGTTACTCAGCTAGCACAGATACGCAGTATTTT. Protein product: CASSYSASTDTQYF.

This chain uses TRBV5-6 with TRBJ1-1, with TRBD1 identical over 7 bases. Trimming took 4 bases from V and 4 from J; bases not matched to a gene: 13. CDR3 length: 16 amino acids. Germline V CDR1 and CDR2: SGHDT, YYEEEE. The CDR3 here is CASSPRQGRVGTEAFF. Written as DNA, the CDR3 is TGTGCCAGCAGCCCCCGACAGGGAAGGGTGGGCACTGAAGCTTTCTTT. Combining the CDR3 with reference TRBV5-6 and TRBJ1-1 gives the whole variable domain DAGVTQSPTHLIKTRGQQVTLRCSPKSGHDTVSWYQQALGQGPQFIFQYYEEEERQRGNFPDRFSGHQFPNYSSELNVNALLLGDSALYLCASSPRQGRVGTEAFFGQGTRLTVV.

The chain uses TRBV7-8 and TRBJ2-6; 7 bases are shared with TRBD1. Germline assignment: CDR1 SGHVS and CDR2 FQNEAQ. CDR3 length: 16 residues. Unmatched junction bases numbered 4, after V lost 5 bases and J lost 0 bases. The chain's CDR3 is CASSGDRRSGANVLTF. In nucleotides, the CDR3 is TGTGCCAGCAGCGGGGACAGACGCTCTGGGGCCAACGTCCTGACTTTC. Full variable domain (outside the CDR3, taken from reference TRBV7-8 and TRBJ2-6): GAGVSQSPRYKVAKRGQDVALRCDPISGHVSLFWYQQALGQGPEFLTYFQNEAQLDKSGLPSDRFFAERPEGSVSTLKIQRTQQEDSAVYLCASSGDRRSGANVLTFGAGSRLTVL.

The chain combines TRBV19 with TRBJ2-3; 10 positions match TRBD2. CDR3 length equals 16 residues. Germline lookup yields CDR1 LNHDA and CDR2 SQIVND (reference sequence). Trimming at V came to 0 bases and at J to 5 bases, leaving 5 bases not matched to a gene. The CDR3: CASSIETSGAQDTQYF. The CDR3 DNA reads TGTGCCAGTAGTATAGAAACTAGCGGGGCACAAGATACGCAGTATTTT.

This chain links TRBV19 with TRBJ1-3, with D unresolved. Germline V gene sequence: CDR1 LNHDA, CDR2 SQIVND (reference sequence). Trimming cost V 2 bases and J 0 bases, with 14 bases left between them. The CDR3 has 17 residues. CDR3 nucleotides: TGTGCCAGTAGTATATATTCCCTCCCCGGCTCTGGAAACACCATATATTTT. Translation: CASSIYSLPGSGNTIYF.

V gene TRBV13 combines with J gene TRBJ1-1; the match to TRBD1 covers 7 bases. The germline V gene encodes CDR1 PRHDT and CDR2 FYEKMQ (reference sequence). The CDR3 sequence is 14 residues long. V trimming: 5 bases; J trimming: 4 bases; junction bases outside the gene matches: 7. The CDR3 loop reads CASSRRGSGTEAFF. The CDR3 DNA follows: TGTGCCAGCAGCCGCAGGGGGTCTGGCACTGAAGCTTTCTTT. Full variable domain (remainder filled in from reference TRBV13 and TRBJ1-1): AAGVIQSPRHLIKEKRETATLKCYPIPRHDTVYWYQQGPGQDPQFLISFYEKMQSDKGSIPDRFSAQQFSDYHSELNMSSLELGDSALYFCASSRRGSGTEAFFGQGTRLTVV.

The rearrangement uses TRBV27 and TRBJ2-7, with D perhaps TRBD2 (6 bases). The CDR3 extends over 15 amino acids. The V and J ends lost 3 bases and 3 bases respectively, with 15 bases between them. Germline V lookup: CDR1 MNHEY, CDR2 SMNVEV (reference sequence). Here the CDR3 reads CASSFRRGPVYEQYF. The CDR3 region has the DNA TGTGCCAGCAGTTTTAGGAGGGGACCCGTCTACGAGCAGTACTTC.

This clone has more than one count but fewer than ten. CDR3 nucleotide sequence: TGTGCCTGGAGTGAGTCTACGTCGCCCCAGCATTTT. Translation: CAWSESTSPQHF. V is TRBV30 and J is TRBJ1-5, with D unresolved. The V end lost 1 base, the J end lost 9 bases, and 10 bases lay between the germline ends. Germline V lookup: CDR1 GTSNPN, CDR2 SVGIG (reference sequence). CDR3 length: 12 residues.

The V gene is TRBV27, the J gene TRBJ1-4; the match to TRBD1 covers 7 bases. Trimming at V came to 0 bases and at J to 8 bases, leaving 3 bases not matched to a gene. The germline V gene has CDR1 MNHEY and CDR2 SMNVEV (reference sequence). This CDR3 spans 14 amino acids. CDR3 sequence reads: CASSLSTGPEKLFF. In DNA form, the CDR3 reads TGTGCCAGCAGTTTATCGACAGGGCCAGAAAAACTGTTTTTT. Filled out from reference TRBV27 and TRBJ1-4, the complete variable domain reads EAQVTQNPRYLITVTGKKLTVTCSQNMNHEYMSWYRQDPGLGLRQIYYSMNVEVTDKGDVPEGYKVSRKEKRNFPLILESPSPNQTSLYFCASSLSTGPEKLFFGSGTQLSVL.

V usage is TRBV2 and J usage is TRBJ1-5, with a weak D call TRBD1 (6 bases). Germline V lookup: CDR1 SNHLY, CDR2 FYNNEI. The CDR3 sequence is 16 residues long. Trimming pared 4 bases from V and 2 bases from J, leaving 15 bases between. DNA of the CDR3: TGTGCCAGCAGTGGGGGGGGCCTGGGAGGCAATCAGCCCCAGCATTTT. It codes for CASSGGGLGGNQPQHF.

V gene TRBV6-5 combines with J gene TRBJ2-1; D is uncertain. This CDR3 comprises 11 residues. V gave up 7 bases and J gave up 6 bases, with 7 bases separating them. The germline V gene has CDR1 MNHEY and CDR2 SVGAGI. CDR3 protein: CASTGINEQFF. CDR3 nucleotides: TGTGCCAGCACAGGAATCAATGAGCAGTTCTTC.